This TCR beta chain was sequenced for a study of T cell responses to AZD1222 COVID-19 vaccine. The V gene's germline CDR1 is SGHNT and CDR2 YENEEA. The CDR3 loop spans 14 amino acids. V was cut by 1 base and J by 4 bases, with 10 bases left in between. Findings and limits, study-wide: The study sampled repertoires only after the peak T cell response.

The sample holds one count of this clone. Its antigen is still unknown. Generated by immunoSEQ multiplex PCR, the TCRdb table keeps only in-frame clones and is missing some. This table has 45,000 to 55,000 clones, 80% to 90% appearing once. The sample in question was peripheral blood, obtained 28 days after the second AZD1222 dose. This sequence joins TRBV11-3 and TRBJ1-1; D unclear. The clonotype was recovered from an adult who received the AZD1222 COVID-19 vaccine. This chain's CDR3 is CASSLVGPFTEAFF. CDR3 sequence (DNA): TGTGCCAGCAGCTTAGTAGGGCCTTTCACTGAAGCTTTCTTT.